The present TCR beta chain was sequenced within a study of memory CD4+ T cells and cytomegalovirus serostatus. Background on the study: Healthy Belgian adult donors included several CMV-positive and about two dozen CMV-negative people.

Method: immunoSEQ multiplex PCR; TCRdb's copy keeps in-frame clones and lacks some. Of approximately 46,000 clones in the sample, roughly 80% were seen once. Losses at the gene ends were 5 bases for V and 2 bases for J; bases not matched to a gene: 4. CDR3 length equals 14 residues. Germline CDR1 and CDR2: SNHLY and FYNNEI. Single viable CD3+CD4+CD8-CD45RO+ cells were sorted as the memory CD4+ T cells. Serostatus was set by detecting CMV pp150, pp28, p38, p52 IgG. CD4+ T cells were isolated by positive magnetic selection. This receptor was obtained from an adult in good health and CMV-seronegative. Specimen: memory CD4+ T cells from blood. The genes are TRBV2 and TRBJ1-1, with 8 bases that match TRBD1. CDR3 bases: TGTGCCAGCAGTAAGGACAGGGTAAACACTGAAGCTTTCTTT. This sequence encodes CASSKDRVNTEAFF. Based on the CDR3 plus reference TRBV2 and TRBJ1-1, the full variable domain is EPEVTQTPSHQVTQMGQEVILRCVPISNHLYFYWYRQILGQKVEFLVSFYNNEISEKSEIFDDQFSVERPDGSNFTLKIRSTKLEDSAMYFCASSKDRVNTEAFFGQGTRLTVV.